Included here is one T cell receptor (beta chain) sequence, with context. Its recognized antigen is unknown. One base away there is no much larger clone; base qualities are not given. The donors were healthy, HIV-negative adults who had no recently reported acute infections or vaccinations. All donors were Caucasian adults living in Nashville, Tennessee, USA. CD4+ T cells were enriched through magnetic negative selection, after which naive cells were positively selected on CD45RA and the remaining negative fraction served as the memory subset. Blood was obtained by leukapheresis, after which PBMCs were separated by Ficoll-Histopaque density gradient centrifugation and cryopreserved in liquid nitrogen vapor phase. Analytical flow cytometry was used to check the purity and quantity of every magnetically sorted T cell population. From each sorted fraction, genomic DNA was isolated and quantified by UV absorbance on a Nanodrop 2000c.

This sample is part of a study of shared clonotypes between healthy human individuals (dated by TCRdb to 2020 to 2022). Describing the broader study: The cohort comprised two women and a few men aged 18 to 49 years. For each donor, CD4 naive and CD4 memory were each given three plates, CD8 naive was given two plates, and CD8 memory was given one plate. Blood TCR repertoires of five healthy adults were deeply sequenced to estimate repertoire size and the extent of clonotype sharing between individuals. Libraries were prepared and TCR repertoires were sequenced by different laboratories using diverse techniques, in order to increase sequencing depth and limit assay-specific biases. Between about 0.8 and 9 billion PBMCs per donor were obtained by leukapheresis.

TCR CDR3 regions were amplified from genomic DNA by multiplex PCR using the deep immunoSEQ assay. Genomic DNA extracted from each cell subset was distributed evenly over all wells of several immunoSEQ 96-well plates, and each plate served as one replicate. For sorted subsets, approximately 210 ng of genomic DNA, equivalent to roughly 33,000 T cell genomes, went into each replicate PCR. Purified libraries were quantified with a Qubit 3.0 fluorometer, sized on a Bioanalyzer 2100, and re-quantified with the KAPA Library Quantification kit. Every immunoSEQ 96-well plate was sequenced on a dedicated single-read 150-cycle Illumina NextSeq 550 flow cell. Processing in the source paper ran as follows. Because only junctional sequences without quality scores were contained in the immunoSEQ output, filtering matching that applied to full-length reads could not be performed. To assign V/J genes and CDR3, sequences were annotated using PyIR, a Python wrapper for IgBLAST v1.9, with IMGT germline references. Any read was removed if the V/J assignment was weak (E-value above 1e-6), the CDR3 was missing, or the read contained stop codons, out-of-frame junctions, or ambiguous translated residues. V3J clonotypes were defined as sequences sharing an identical inferred V gene, J gene, and CDR3 amino acid sequence. The percentage overlap between two repertoires was calculated by dividing the number of shared unique clonotypes by the size of the smaller repertoire. RTK rarefaction, the Chao1 estimator, and Recon v2.1 estimates of unobserved clonotypes were used to assess repertoire richness. Generation probabilities for all TCRbeta clonotypes obtained by the gDNA method from four donors were computed using OLGA. TCRdb stores this immuneACCESS table with in-frame sequences only. Part of the clones is absent; in the studies checked, under half of the shortfall reflects unresolved V genes, and no reason is known for the rest. That table supplies the V and J calls and clone size; D and trimming were determined from the DNA. The sample records approximately 500,000 clones, 90% to 96% of which are singletons. 0.06% of the sample is held by the ten biggest clonotypes.

From cysteine to phenylalanine, the CDR3 is 14 amino acids long. Just CDR3 DNA is preserved here, 42 bases in frame from base 1. CDR1 and CDR2 (KGHSH, LQKENI) derive from the germline V gene. V loses 2 bases at its end and J loses 5 bases; junction bases beyond the gene matches: 2. The full study reports these points: Estimated clonotype richness was generally larger for naive than for memory subsets. The genetic and exposure-history diversity represented was limited by the small number of donors. Incomplete sequencing was indicated by rarefaction of sorted-subset datasets, despite the large sequencing depth. Sampling was limited to blood, and TCR repertoires in tissue likely differ from TCR repertoires in blood. Based on pairwise subsampling, the degree of clonotype sharing among donors was expected to be affected by sequencing depth. Sharing across four donors was observed for around 5% of naive CD4, 3% to 3.5% of naive CD8, over 2% of memory CD4, and around 0.4% of memory CD8 clonotypes. Clonotypes shared by all four sorted-subset donors showed higher generation probabilities than non-shared clonotypes.

The chain is made from TRBV18 and TRBJ2-2; TRBD2 agrees with 7 junctional bases. Sequencing input: naive CD4+ T cells sorted from blood. This specimen's cell subset or site label, per the study, means: CD45RA+ positively selected. The sequence came from a young woman in good health. CDR3 region: CASSPGRVTGELFF. The nucleotide sequence reads TGTGCCAGCTCACCAGGGAGGGTGACCGGGGAGCTGTTTTTT.